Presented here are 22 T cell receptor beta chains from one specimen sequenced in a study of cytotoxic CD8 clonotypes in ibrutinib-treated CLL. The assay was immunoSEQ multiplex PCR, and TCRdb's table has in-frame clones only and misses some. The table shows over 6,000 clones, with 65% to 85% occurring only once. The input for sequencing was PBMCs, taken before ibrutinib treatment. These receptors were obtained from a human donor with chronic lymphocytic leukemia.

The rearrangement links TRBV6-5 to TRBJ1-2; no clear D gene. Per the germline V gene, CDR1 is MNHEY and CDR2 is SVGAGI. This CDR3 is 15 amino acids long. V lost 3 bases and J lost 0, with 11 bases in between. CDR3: CASSYLQAANYGYTF. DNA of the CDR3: TGTGCCAGCAGTTATCTCCAGGCCGCTAACTATGGCTACACCTTC.

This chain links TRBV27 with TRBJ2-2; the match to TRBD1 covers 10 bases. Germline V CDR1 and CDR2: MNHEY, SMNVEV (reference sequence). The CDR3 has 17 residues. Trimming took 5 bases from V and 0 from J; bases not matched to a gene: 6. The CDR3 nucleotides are TGTGCCAGCAGTACCGGGACAGGGGAGACGAACACCGGGGAGCTGTTTTTT. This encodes CASSTGTGETNTGELFF.

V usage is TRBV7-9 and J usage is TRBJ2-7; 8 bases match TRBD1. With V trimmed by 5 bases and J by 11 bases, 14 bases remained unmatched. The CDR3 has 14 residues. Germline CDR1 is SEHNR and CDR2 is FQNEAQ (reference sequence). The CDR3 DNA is TGTGCCAGCAGCGCGGAAGTCTTGGCGACAGGGGAGTACTTC. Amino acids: CASSAEVLATGEYF.

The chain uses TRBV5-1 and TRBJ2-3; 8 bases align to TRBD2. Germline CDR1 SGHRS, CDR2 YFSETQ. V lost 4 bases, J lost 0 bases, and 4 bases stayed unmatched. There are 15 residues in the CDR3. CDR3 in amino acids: CASSGREGSTDTQYF. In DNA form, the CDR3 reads TGCGCCAGCAGCGGACGGGAGGGTAGCACAGATACGCAGTATTTT.

The CDR3 region is CASRRTGTTAGTQYF. The CDR3 bases are TGTGCCAGCAGGAGAACCGGGACTACTGCGGGTACGCAGTATTTT. This chain uses TRBV27 with TRBJ2-3, with 7 bases that match TRBD2. The V segment lost 6 bases and the J segment 8 bases; nucleotides outside the gene matches: 14. The germline CDR1 and CDR2 sequences are MNHEY and SMNVEV (reference sequence). CDR3 length: 15 amino acids.

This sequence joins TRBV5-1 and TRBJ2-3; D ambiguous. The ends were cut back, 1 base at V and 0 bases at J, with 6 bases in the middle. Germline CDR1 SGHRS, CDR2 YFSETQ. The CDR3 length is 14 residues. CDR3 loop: CASSLLGSTDTQYF. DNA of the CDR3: TGCGCCAGCAGCTTGTTGGGTAGCACAGATACGCAGTATTTT.

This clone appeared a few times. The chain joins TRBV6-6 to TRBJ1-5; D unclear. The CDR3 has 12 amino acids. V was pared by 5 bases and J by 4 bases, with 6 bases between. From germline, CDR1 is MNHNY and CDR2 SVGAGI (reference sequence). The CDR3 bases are TGTGCCAGCAGTCAGCCAAATCAGCCCCAGCATTTT. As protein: CASSQPNQPQHF.

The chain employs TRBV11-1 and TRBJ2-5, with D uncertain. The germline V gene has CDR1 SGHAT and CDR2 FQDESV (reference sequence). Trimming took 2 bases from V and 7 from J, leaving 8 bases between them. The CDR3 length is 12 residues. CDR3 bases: TGTGCCAGCAGCTTATTAGGATCGACCCAGTACTTC. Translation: CASSLLGSTQYF.

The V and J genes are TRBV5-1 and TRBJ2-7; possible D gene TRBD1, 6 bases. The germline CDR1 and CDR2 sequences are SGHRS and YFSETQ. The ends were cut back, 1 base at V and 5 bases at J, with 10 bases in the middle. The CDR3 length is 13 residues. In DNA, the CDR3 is TGCGCCAGCAGCTTGTCAGGGGCCCACGAGCAGTACTTC. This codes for CASSLSGAHEQYF.

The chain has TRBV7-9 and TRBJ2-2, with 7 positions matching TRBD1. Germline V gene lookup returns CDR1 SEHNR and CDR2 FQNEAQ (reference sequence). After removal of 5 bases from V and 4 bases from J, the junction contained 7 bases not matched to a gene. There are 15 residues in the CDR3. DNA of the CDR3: TGTGCCAGCAGCCGGCGGGCAGGGGGCACCGGGGAGCTGTTTTTT. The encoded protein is CASSRRAGGTGELFF.

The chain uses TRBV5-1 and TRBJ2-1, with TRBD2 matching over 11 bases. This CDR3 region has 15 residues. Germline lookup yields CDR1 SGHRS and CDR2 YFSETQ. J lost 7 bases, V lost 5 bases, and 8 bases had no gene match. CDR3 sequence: CASRSTSGSLNEQFF. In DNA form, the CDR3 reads TGCGCCAGCAGATCAACTAGCGGGAGTTTGAATGAGCAGTTCTTC.

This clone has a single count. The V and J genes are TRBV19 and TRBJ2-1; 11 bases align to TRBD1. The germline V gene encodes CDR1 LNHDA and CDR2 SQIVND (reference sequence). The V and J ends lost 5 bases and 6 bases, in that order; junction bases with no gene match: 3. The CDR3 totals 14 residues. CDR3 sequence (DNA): TGTGCCAGTAGTTGGACAGGGGGCATCAATGAGCAGTTCTTC. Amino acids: CASSWTGGINEQFF.

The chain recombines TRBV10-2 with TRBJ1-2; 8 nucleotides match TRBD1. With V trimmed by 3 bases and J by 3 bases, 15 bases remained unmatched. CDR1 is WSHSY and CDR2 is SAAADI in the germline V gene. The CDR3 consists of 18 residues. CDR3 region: CASSDWSVPTGAYYGYTF. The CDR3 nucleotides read TGCGCCAGCAGTGATTGGTCCGTACCGACAGGGGCTTACTATGGCTACACCTTC.

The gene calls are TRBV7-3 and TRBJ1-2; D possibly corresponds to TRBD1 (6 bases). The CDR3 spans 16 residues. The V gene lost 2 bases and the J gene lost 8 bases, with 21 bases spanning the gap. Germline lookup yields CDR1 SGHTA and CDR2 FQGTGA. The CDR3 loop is CASSLAGGLGGGGYTF. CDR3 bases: TGTGCCAGCAGCTTAGCTGGGGGCTTGGGCGGTGGAGGCTACACCTTC. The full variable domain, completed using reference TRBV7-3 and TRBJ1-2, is GAGVSQTPSNKVTEKGKYVELRCDPISGHTALYWYRQSLGQGPEFLIYFQGTGAADDSGLPNDRFFAVRPEGSVSTLKIQRTERGDSAVYLCASSLAGGLGGGGYTFGSGTRLTVV.

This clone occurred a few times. The CDR3 is CASTERGRAEKLFF. The CDR3 nucleotides read TGTGCCAGCACCGAACGGGGGCGGGCTGAAAAACTGTTTTTT. The chain joins TRBV6-1 to TRBJ1-4; TRBD1 might be the D (6 bases). V was clipped by 7 bases and J by 7 bases, with 16 bases between them. Per the germline V gene, CDR1 is MNHNS and CDR2 is SASEGT. The CDR3 extends over 14 amino acids.

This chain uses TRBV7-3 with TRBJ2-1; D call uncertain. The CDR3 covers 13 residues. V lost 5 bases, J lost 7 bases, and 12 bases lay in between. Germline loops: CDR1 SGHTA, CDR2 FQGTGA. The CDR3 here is CASSPGPNNEQFF. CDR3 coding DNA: TGTGCCAGCAGCCCCGGCCCTAATAATGAGCAGTTCTTC.

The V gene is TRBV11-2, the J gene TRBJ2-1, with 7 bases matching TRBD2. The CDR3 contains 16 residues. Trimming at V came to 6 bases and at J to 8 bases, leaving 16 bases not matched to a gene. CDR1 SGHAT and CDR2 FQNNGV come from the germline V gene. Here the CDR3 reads CASSSPLARGTYEQFF. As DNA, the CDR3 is TGTGCCAGCAGTTCCCCACTAGCGAGAGGTACATATGAGCAGTTCTTC.

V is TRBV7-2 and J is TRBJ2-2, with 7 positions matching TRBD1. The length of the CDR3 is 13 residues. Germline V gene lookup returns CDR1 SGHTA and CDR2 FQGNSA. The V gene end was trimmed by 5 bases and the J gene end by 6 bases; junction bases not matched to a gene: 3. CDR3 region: CASSLGTAGELFF. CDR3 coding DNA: TGTGCCAGCAGCCTTGGGACAGCCGGGGAGCTGTTTTTT.

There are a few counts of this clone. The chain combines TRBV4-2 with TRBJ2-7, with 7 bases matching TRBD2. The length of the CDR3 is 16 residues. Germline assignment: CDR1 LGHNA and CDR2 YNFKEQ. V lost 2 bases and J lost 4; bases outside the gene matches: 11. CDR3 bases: TGTGCCAGCAGCCAACCATCGGAGCTAGCGGAATACGAGCAGTACTTC. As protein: CASSQPSELAEYEQYF.

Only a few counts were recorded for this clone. This CDR3 is CASSQDGTGNQPQHF. DNA of the CDR3: TGCGCCAGCAGCCAGGACGGGACAGGCAATCAGCCCCAGCATTTT. The chain is built from TRBV4-1 and TRBJ1-5; 7 bases map to TRBD1. This CDR3 has 15 residues. CDR1 is MGHRA and CDR2 is YSYEKL in the germline V gene. Unmatched junction bases numbered 4, after V lost 3 bases and J lost 2 bases.

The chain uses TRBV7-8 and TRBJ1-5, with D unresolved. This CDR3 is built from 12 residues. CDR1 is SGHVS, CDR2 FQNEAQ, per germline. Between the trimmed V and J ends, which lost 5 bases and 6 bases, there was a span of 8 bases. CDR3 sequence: CASSMSGQPQHF. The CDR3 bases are TGTGCCAGCAGCATGTCAGGTCAGCCCCAGCATTTT.

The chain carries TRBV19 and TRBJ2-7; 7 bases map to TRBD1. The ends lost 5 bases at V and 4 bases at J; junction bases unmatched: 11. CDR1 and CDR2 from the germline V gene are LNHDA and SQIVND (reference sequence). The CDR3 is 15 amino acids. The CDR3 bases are TGTGCCAGTAGTGTTCTGGCAGGGGGTAAATACGAGCAGTACTTC. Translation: CASSVLAGGKYEQYF.